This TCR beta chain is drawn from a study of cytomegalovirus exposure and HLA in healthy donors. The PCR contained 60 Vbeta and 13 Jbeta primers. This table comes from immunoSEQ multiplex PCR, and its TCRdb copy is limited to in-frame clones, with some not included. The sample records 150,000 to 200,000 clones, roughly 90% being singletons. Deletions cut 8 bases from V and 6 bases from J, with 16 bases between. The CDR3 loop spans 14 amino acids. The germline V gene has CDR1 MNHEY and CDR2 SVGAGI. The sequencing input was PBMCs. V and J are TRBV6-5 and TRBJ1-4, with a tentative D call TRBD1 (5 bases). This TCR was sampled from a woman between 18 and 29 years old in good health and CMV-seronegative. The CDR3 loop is CASVLTDPDEKLFF. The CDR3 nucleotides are TGTGCCAGCGTACTGACAGATCCGGATGAAAAACTGTTTTTT.